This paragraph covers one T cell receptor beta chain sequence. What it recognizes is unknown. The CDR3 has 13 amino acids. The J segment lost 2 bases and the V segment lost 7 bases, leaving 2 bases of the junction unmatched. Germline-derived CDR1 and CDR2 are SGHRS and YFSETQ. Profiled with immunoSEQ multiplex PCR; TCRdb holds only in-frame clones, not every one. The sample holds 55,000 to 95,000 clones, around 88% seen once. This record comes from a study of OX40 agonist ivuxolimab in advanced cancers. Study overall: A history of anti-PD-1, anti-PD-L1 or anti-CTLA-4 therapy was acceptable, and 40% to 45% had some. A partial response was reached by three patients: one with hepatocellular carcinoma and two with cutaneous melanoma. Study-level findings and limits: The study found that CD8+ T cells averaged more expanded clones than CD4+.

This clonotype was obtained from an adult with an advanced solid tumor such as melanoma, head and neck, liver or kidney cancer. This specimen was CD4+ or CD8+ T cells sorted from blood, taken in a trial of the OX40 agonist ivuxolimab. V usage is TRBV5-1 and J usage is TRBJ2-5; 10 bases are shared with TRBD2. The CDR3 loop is CASRTSGQETQYF. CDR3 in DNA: TGCGCCAGCCGGACTAGCGGTCAAGAGACCCAGTACTTC.